The 26 T cell receptor beta chains below come from one sample, sequenced in a study of beta chain features in type 1 diabetes (dated by TCRdb to the late 2010s). Libraries were made using the immunoSEQ multiplex PCR assay. All of the isolated RNA was reverse transcribed with the High Capacity cDNA Reverse Transcription Kit, so expressed TCRB transcripts were sequenced. Not all clones reach the TCRdb copy of this immuneACCESS table, which keeps in-frame sequences only. Checked studies attribute under half of the gap to unresolved V genes and leave the rest unexplained. The sample profile shows around 450,000 clones; about 10% of them were found once. The ten largest clones add up to 0.04% to 0.05% of the sample. The sample consisted of naive CD4+ T cells from blood. The cell subset or site label for this specimen denotes: true naive CD4+ T cells. The receptors here all came from a woman younger than 30 in good health.

This chain connects TRBV7-9 to TRBJ2-5; possible D gene TRBD2, 6 bases. Looked up from germline, CDR1 is SEHNR and CDR2 is FQNEAQ (reference sequence). The CDR3 loop spans 15 amino acids. Trimming left V 4 bases short and J 4 bases short, with 16 bases between. The CDR3 protein is CASSSPQGGRETQYF. In DNA form, the CDR3 reads TGTGCCAGCAGCTCCCCGCAGGGAGGAAGAGAGACCCAGTACTTC.

A remark on this clone: In the same sample, other DNA sequences code for this CDR3. This chain uses TRBV7-9 with TRBJ2-5, with a tentative D call TRBD2 (5 bases). Trimming stripped 5 bases from V and 2 bases from J, with 12 bases between. The CDR3 consists of 14 residues. Germline V CDR1 and CDR2: SEHNR, FQNEAQ (reference sequence). The CDR3 nucleotides read TGTGCCAGCAGCCCGCGAGCGGCTCAAGAGACCCAGTACTTC. Its protein is CASSPRAAQETQYF.

The chain combines TRBV5-1 with TRBJ2-7; 10 bases line up with TRBD2. The CDR3 covers 15 residues. V dropped 4 bases and J dropped 0; count of bases not matched to a gene: 4. Germline V CDR1 and CDR2: SGHRS, YFSETQ. The CDR3 nucleotides are TGCGCCAGCAGCCACGGACTAGCGGACTCCTACGAGCAGTACTTC. This encodes CASSHGLADSYEQYF.

This clone turned up a few times. The genes are TRBV30 and TRBJ2-1, with 8 bases lining up with TRBD2. With 3 bases clipped from V and 4 bases from J, the junction kept 11 bases outside the gene matches. The CDR3 is made up of 16 amino acids. Germline V CDR1 and CDR2: GTSNPN, SVGIG (reference sequence). The CDR3 protein is CAWRSSGTRIYNEQFF. As DNA, the CDR3 is TGTGCCTGGAGATCCTCCGGGACTAGGATTTACAATGAGCAGTTCTTC.

This clone was recorded a few times. J is TRBJ1-6 and V is TRBV11-2; D is ambiguous. Germline CDR1 and CDR2: SGHAT and FQNNGV. CDR3 length equals 13 residues. Trimming stripped 2 bases from V and 8 bases from J, with 7 bases between. CDR3: CASSLSPDSPLHF. The CDR3 DNA sequence: TGTGCCAGCAGCTTATCCCCTGATTCACCCCTCCACTTT.

CDR3 residues: CASSVLGLPGANVLTF. As DNA, the CDR3 is TGTGCCAGCAGCGTACTGGGGTTACCTGGGGCCAACGTCCTGACTTTC. V and J are TRBV9 and TRBJ2-6, with D unresolved. With 1 base removed from V and 2 bases from J, the gap between germline ends came to 10 bases. The CDR3 is made up of 16 amino acids. Germline V CDR1 and CDR2: SGDLS, YYNGEE.

This clone was seen a few times. CDR3 residues: CASSQVGSLEQFF. Written as DNA, the CDR3 is TGTGCCAGCAGCCAAGTAGGTAGTCTGGAGCAGTTCTTC. The genes are TRBV4-2 and TRBJ2-1; the D is unclear. Germline values: CDR1 LGHNA, CDR2 YNFKEQ. CDR3 length: 13 amino acids. V shed 1 base and J shed 10 bases, with 11 bases lying between them.

This clone has just a few counts. The rearrangement joins TRBV4-3 to TRBJ2-1; TRBD1 is a possible D gene (6 bases). V lost 4 bases to trimming and J lost 0 bases, with 16 bases between them. The CDR3 is 17 residues long. Germline CDR1 LGHNA, CDR2 YSLEER. The CDR3 DNA sequence: TGCGCCAGCAGCCCAAGCTCGGGACACGTCTCCTACAATGAGCAGTTCTTC. Protein sequence: CASSPSSGHVSYNEQFF.

The chain links TRBV29-1 to TRBJ2-5, with D uncertain. CDR1 is SQVTM and CDR2 is ANQGSEA in the germline V gene. Trimming removed 4 bases from V and 3 bases from J, with 9 bases in between. There are 12 residues in the CDR3. The DNA of the CDR3 is TGCAGCGTTGTGGTTGGAGAAGAGACCCAGTACTTC. Translated: CSVVVGEETQYF.

The CDR3 DNA sequence: TGTGCCAGCAGCTCTCAGGGGGCTCCGAACACTGAAGCTTTCTTT. It is translated as CASSSQGAPNTEAFF. The chain uses TRBV7-2 and TRBJ1-1; 8 bases match TRBD1. Germline V CDR1 and CDR2: SGHTA, FQGNSA. Unmatched junction bases numbered 5, after V lost 4 bases and J lost 1 base. There are 15 residues in the CDR3. The whole variable domain, filled in from reference TRBV7-2 and TRBJ1-1, reads GAGVSQSPSNKVTEKGKDVELRCDPISGHTALYWYRQSLGQGLEFLIYFQGNSAPDKSGLPSDRFSAERTGGSVSTLTIQRTQQEDSAVYLCASSSQGAPNTEAFFGQGTRLTVV.

Only a few counts were recorded for this clone. The V gene is TRBV7-2, the J gene TRBJ2-1; D remains ambiguous. The germline V gene encodes CDR1 SGHTA and CDR2 FQGNSA. This CDR3 is 14 amino acids long. Trimming stripped 4 bases from V and 4 bases from J, with 11 bases between. CDR3 DNA: TGTGCCAGCAGCTCGGATCCGAGTTACAATGAGCAGTTCTTC. Amino acid sequence: CASSSDPSYNEQFF.

In this sample, this clone turned up a few times. The J gene is TRBJ2-7, the V gene TRBV4-1; 7 nucleotides agree with TRBD1. This CDR3 region has 15 residues. Germline CDR1 and CDR2: MGHRA and YSYEKL. J was trimmed by 1 base and V by 4 bases; bases with no gene match: 7. The CDR3 bases are TGCGCCAGCAGCCGTAATACAGGGGATTCCTACGAGCAGTACGTC. Its translation: CASSRNTGDSYEQYV.

This clone was recorded a few times. V is TRBV11-2 and J is TRBJ2-3; 8 bases are a match to TRBD1. V lost 7 bases to trimming and J lost 3 bases; unmatched junction nucleotides: 6. Per the germline V gene, CDR1 is SGHAT and CDR2 is FQNNGV. CDR3 size: 14 residues. The CDR3 region has the DNA TGTGCCAGCACCCGGACAGGGTTAACAGATACGCAGTATTTT. It yields the protein CASTRTGLTDTQYF.

This clone was seen a few times. Within the sample, other DNA sequences also encode this same CDR3. DNA of the CDR3: TGCGCCAGCAGCTTGGGCCGAGAGACCCAGTACTTC. Translating it yields CASSLGRETQYF. The rearrangement joins TRBV5-1 to TRBJ2-5; D gene uncertain. The CDR3 covers 12 residues. V lost 0 bases, J lost 4 bases, and 4 bases lay in between. In germline, CDR1 is SGHRS, CDR2 YFSETQ.

In its sample, this clone was seen a few times. In the same sample, other DNA sequences code for this CDR3. The V and J genes are TRBV4-3 and TRBJ2-1, with 9 bases matching TRBD2. The V segment lost 0 bases and the J segment 0 bases; nucleotides outside the gene matches: 0. CDR1 is LGHNA, CDR2 YSLEER, per germline. This CDR3 has 16 amino acids. The CDR3 DNA follows: TGCGCCAGCAGCCAAGATAGCGGGAGCTCCTACAATGAGCAGTTCTTC. Translating gives CASSQDSGSSYNEQFF.

This clone occurred a few times. V and J are TRBV23-1 and TRBJ2-4; D uncertain. TRBV23-1 belongs to the ORF category, with a function that is uncertain. The CDR3 consists of 16 residues. Trimming pared 2 bases from V and 3 bases from J, leaving 14 bases between. The CDR3 sequence: CASSQHPVGDKNIQYF. The CDR3 coding sequence is TGCGCCAGCAGTCAACATCCAGTGGGTGACAAAAACATTCAGTACTTC.

The table lists this clone with a few counts. This chain uses TRBV2 with TRBJ2-7, with 8 positions matching TRBD1. The CDR3 length is 15 residues. J gave up 6 bases and V 6 bases, and 13 bases lay outside the gene matches. CDR1 SNHLY and CDR2 FYNNEI come from the germline V gene. CDR3 in DNA: TGTGCCAGCAGCGGACAGGGTTATGGGTCCGCCGAGCAGTACTTC. Protein: CASSGQGYGSAEQYF.

This clone was counted only a few times. The V and J genes are TRBV9 and TRBJ2-1, with no clear D. Trimming stripped 4 bases from V and 12 bases from J, with 14 bases between. The CDR3 contains 12 residues. CDR1 is SGDLS and CDR2 is YYNGEE in the germline V gene. CDR3 sequence (DNA): TGTGCCAGCAGCCCCGGTAGGGTGGGGCAGTTCTTC. It translates to CASSPGRVGQFF.

The table lists this clone with a few counts. V is TRBV6-5 and J is TRBJ1-1; no clear D gene. Trimming pared 2 bases from V and 12 bases from J, leaving 10 bases between. CDR1 is MNHEY, CDR2 SVGAGI, per germline. This CDR3 has 11 amino acids. This CDR3 is CASSYGKKPFF. In DNA, the CDR3 is TGTGCCAGCAGTTACGGCAAGAAACCTTTCTTT.

J is TRBJ1-1 and V is TRBV6-6; no definite D call. The germline V gene encodes CDR1 MNHNY and CDR2 SVGAGI (reference sequence). The CDR3 is made up of 16 amino acids. Between the trimmed V and J ends, which lost 2 bases and 4 bases, there was a span of 17 bases. CDR3 sequence (DNA): TGTGCCAGCAGTTACGGATTTGGGCAAGCGGGCACTGAAGCTTTCTTT. Translated: CASSYGFGQAGTEAFF.

V is TRBV5-4 and J is TRBJ2-2; 7 nucleotides agree with TRBD1. V lost 4 bases, J lost 2 bases, and 8 bases stayed unmatched. CDR3 length equals 16 residues. Germline values: CDR1 SGHNT, CDR2 YYREEE (reference sequence). CDR3 protein: CASSKLQGPNTGELFF. Written as DNA, the CDR3 is TGTGCCAGCAGCAAGCTACAGGGGCCCAACACCGGGGAGCTGTTTTTT.

This sequence joins TRBV15 and TRBJ1-2, with D perhaps TRBD1 (5 bases). Germline CDR1 is LNHNV and CDR2 is YYDKDF (reference sequence). V gave up 0 bases and J gave up 3 bases, with 14 bases separating them. This CDR3 has 16 amino acids. The CDR3 DNA sequence: TGTGCCACCAGCAGAGAAGGTGTAGGGGCGGACTATGGCTACACCTTC. This gives the protein CATSREGVGADYGYTF.

The chain couples TRBV29-1 to TRBJ2-3; possible D gene TRBD1, 5 bases. There are 12 residues in the CDR3. Trimming left V 7 bases short and J 6 bases short, with 14 bases between. Germline CDR1 reads SQVTM; CDR2 reads ANQGSEA. CDR3 nucleotides: TGCAGCGGACAGCCCTTGGCCGATACGCAGTATTTT. Its protein is CSGQPLADTQYF.

This clone appeared a few times. The rearrangement joins TRBV7-8 to TRBJ1-4; 7 bases are shared with TRBD1. With V trimmed by 5 bases and J by 8 bases, 11 bases remained unmatched. CDR1 and CDR2 from the germline V gene are SGHVS and FQNEAQ. This CDR3 has 15 residues. DNA of the CDR3: TGTGCCAGCAGCGCCGACAGGGTTCGAAGCGAAAAACTGTTTTTT. This translates into CASSADRVRSEKLFF.

The gene calls are TRBV4-3 and TRBJ1-5; no clear D. The CDR3 is made up of 13 amino acids. The V gene lost 0 bases and the J gene lost 9 bases, with 9 bases spanning the gap. Germline CDR1 reads LGHNA; CDR2 reads YSLEER. CDR3 sequence (DNA): TGCGCCAGCAGCCAAGAGATAGGGCTGCCCCAGCATTTT. Its translation is CASSQEIGLPQHF.

CDR3 sequence: CASSSPGSEETQYF. Here the CDR3 DNA reads TGTGCCAGCAGCTCCCCTGGGTCTGAAGAGACCCAGTACTTC. This sequence joins TRBV5-4 and TRBJ2-5; D gene uncertain. Germline assignment: CDR1 SGHNT and CDR2 YYREEE (reference sequence). V was clipped by 3 bases and J by 3 bases, with 12 bases between them. This CDR3 contains 14 residues.